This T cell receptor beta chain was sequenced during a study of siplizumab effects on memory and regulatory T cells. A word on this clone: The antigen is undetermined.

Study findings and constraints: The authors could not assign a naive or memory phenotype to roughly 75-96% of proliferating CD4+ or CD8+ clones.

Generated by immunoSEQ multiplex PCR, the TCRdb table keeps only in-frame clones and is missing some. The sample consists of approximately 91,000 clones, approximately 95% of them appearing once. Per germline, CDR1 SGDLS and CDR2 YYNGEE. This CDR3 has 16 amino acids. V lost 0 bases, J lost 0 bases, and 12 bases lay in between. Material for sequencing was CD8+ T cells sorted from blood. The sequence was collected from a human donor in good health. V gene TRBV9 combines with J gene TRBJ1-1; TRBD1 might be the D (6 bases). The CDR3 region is CASSVDREGMNTEAFF. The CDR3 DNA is TGTGCCAGCAGCGTAGACAGGGAGGGAATGAACACTGAAGCTTTCTTT.